This T cell receptor (beta chain) was identified in a study of control samples from healthy donors and cancer patients. Method: immunoSEQ multiplex PCR; TCRdb's copy keeps in-frame clones and lacks some. The table lists about 140,000 clones, 70% to 90% of them singletons. The V gene lost 5 bases and the J gene lost 0 bases, with 17 bases spanning the gap. This CDR3 comprises 16 residues. In germline, CDR1 is SGHTA, CDR2 FQGNSA. Sequenced material: blood. The rearrangement links TRBV7-2 to TRBJ2-7; D remains ambiguous. This TCR derives from a man between 18 and 29 years old in good health. CDR3 nucleotide sequence: TGTGCCAGCAGCAAAGAACATAGCCGGTACTCCTACGAGCAGTACTTC. Residues: CASSKEHSRYSYEQYF.